The 26 T cell receptor beta chains listed next were all sequenced from one sample in a study of glioma-infiltrating T cells after dendritic cell vaccination (dated by TCRdb to between 2015 and 2016). To prepare the library, the immunoSEQ multiplex PCR assay was applied. This immuneACCESS table, as held by TCRdb, lists in-frame sequences with V and J called but not all clones. Of the missing ones, under half trace to an unresolved V gene in checked studies; the others have no known cause. In all, the sample holds about 92,000 clones, and 85% to 90% of those were seen once. Approximately 15% of the sample rests with the top ten. The specimen was blood, collected before dendritic cell vaccination. These receptors were taken from a human donor with glioblastoma.

The CDR3 bases are TGTGCCAGCAGGCCGGGACAGGGGGTCAACATTCAGTACTTC. It yields the protein CASRPGQGVNIQYF. The V call is TRBV2, the J call TRBJ2-4, with 11 positions matching TRBD1. The CDR3 has 14 residues. J was trimmed by 7 bases and V by 6 bases; bases with no gene match: 5. Germline CDR1 and CDR2: SNHLY and FYNNEI.

The chain joins TRBV4-3 to TRBJ2-2; 8 positions match TRBD1. Looked up from germline, CDR1 is LGHNA and CDR2 is YSLEER. The J segment lost 4 bases and the V segment lost 1 base, leaving 8 bases of the junction unmatched. The CDR3 length is 17 residues. The DNA for the CDR3 is TGCGCCAGCAGCCAAGGGGCAGGGGGCGCAATCACCGGGGAGCTGTTTTTT. Its protein product is CASSQGAGGAITGELFF.

The chain employs TRBV9 and TRBJ2-7; D uncertain. The CDR3 consists of 13 residues. V shed 4 bases and J shed 0 bases, with 8 bases lying between them. Germline V CDR1 and CDR2: SGDLS, YYNGEE. The CDR3 bases are TGTGCCAGCAGCTCGAGCCCCTCCTACGAGCAGTACTTC. Its protein product is CASSSSPSYEQYF.

The V and J genes are TRBV4-1 and TRBJ1-3; maybe TRBD1 (6 bases). The length of the CDR3 is 15 residues. V lost 2 bases to trimming and J lost 4 bases, with 12 bases between them. Germline V CDR1 and CDR2: MGHRA, YSYEKL. The CDR3 DNA reads as TGCGCCAGCAGCCAAACAGGGTCACACGGAAACACCATATATTTT. The encoded protein is CASSQTGSHGNTIYF.

The chain carries TRBV14 and TRBJ1-1, with a weak D call TRBD1 (6 bases). The CDR3 spans 14 residues. In germline, CDR1 is SGHDN, CDR2 FVKESK. V was shortened by 5 bases and J by 0 bases, with 10 bases between the two germline ends. The CDR3 loop is CASSRGIMNTEAFF. The CDR3 nucleotides are TGTGCCAGCAGCAGGGGGATTATGAACACTGAAGCTTTCTTT.

This clone was recorded once. This rearrangement joins TRBV19 to TRBJ2-3; 10 bases agree with TRBD2. CDR3 size: 16 residues. Trimming took 2 bases from V and 2 from J; bases not matched to a gene: 4. CDR1 is LNHDA and CDR2 is SQIVND in the germline V gene (reference sequence). Here the CDR3 reads CASSISLAGVTDTQYF. As DNA, the CDR3 is TGTGCCAGTAGTATAAGTCTAGCGGGAGTCACAGATACGCAGTATTTT. Full variable domain (rest looked up from reference TRBV19 and TRBJ2-3): DGGITQSPKYLFRKEGQNVTLSCEQNLNHDAMYWYRQDPGQGLRLIYYSQIVNDFQKGDIAEGYSVSREKKESFPLTVTSAQKNPTAFYLCASSISLAGVTDTQYFGPGTRLTVL.

This chain joins TRBV5-5 and TRBJ2-3; 11 bases line up with TRBD2. V was clipped by 4 bases and J by 0 bases; unmatched bases: 7. Germline assignment: CDR1 SGHKS and CDR2 YYEKEE (reference sequence). The CDR3 spans 17 residues. This CDR3 is CASSPRTSGLSTDTQYF. DNA for the CDR3: TGTGCCAGCAGCCCCAGGACTAGCGGGCTTAGCACAGATACGCAGTATTTT.

This clone was found once. The chain uses TRBV18 and TRBJ2-5; TRBD1 might be the D (5 bases). V was cut by 4 bases and J by 7 bases, with 16 bases left in between. This CDR3 is built from 14 residues. Per germline, CDR1 KGHSH and CDR2 LQKENI. The CDR3 loop reads CASSLEDSRWTQYF. The CDR3 coding sequence is TGTGCCAGCTCACTAGAAGACAGCCGATGGACCCAGTACTTC.

Comment on this clone: The germline gene is not matched at one end of the junction; a read error may be the cause. The chain has TRBV6-5 and TRBJ1-4; D is unclear. Germline-derived CDR1 and CDR2 are MNHEY and SVGAGI. CDR3 length: 12 amino acids. The DNA of the CDR3 is TGTGCCAGCAGTTACTCGAATGAGAAACTGTTTTTT. This sequence encodes CASSYSNEKLFF.

This clone was seen just once. This chain uses TRBV19 with TRBJ1-1, with D unresolved. From germline, CDR1 is LNHDA and CDR2 SQIVND (reference sequence). CDR3 size: 14 residues. V lost 6 bases and J 4 bases, leaving 15 bases between the germline ends. CDR3 region: CASSTDMGGTEAFF. Written as DNA, the CDR3 is TGTGCCAGTAGCACTGACATGGGTGGCACTGAAGCTTTCTTT.

This chain uses TRBV28 with TRBJ2-5; D is possibly TRBD1 (7 bases). CDR1 is MDHEN, CDR2 SYDVKM, per germline. This CDR3 comprises 16 residues. V was clipped by 6 bases and J by 5 bases, with 22 bases between them. The CDR3 loop reads CASSPLGQDRGETQYF. CDR3 coding DNA: TGTGCCAGCAGCCCTCTCGGACAGGACCGGGGGGAGACCCAGTACTTC.

V and J are TRBV5-4 and TRBJ2-7, with D uncertain. The CDR3 runs 13 residues. CDR1 and CDR2 from the germline V gene are SGHNT and YYREEE (reference sequence). The ends were cut back, 1 base at V and 0 bases at J, with 5 bases in the middle. The CDR3 sequence: CASSLRSSYEQYF. In DNA, the CDR3 is TGTGCCAGCAGCTTGCGGAGCTCCTACGAGCAGTACTTC.

The J gene is TRBJ2-7, the V gene TRBV30, with 7 bases that match TRBD2. This CDR3 spans 14 amino acids. CDR1 and CDR2 (germline): GTSNPN, SVGIG (reference sequence). Losses at the gene ends were 0 bases for V and 6 bases for J; bases not matched to a gene: 8. The CDR3 bases are TGTGCCTGGAGTGTAATCGGGGGAGGGGTCGAGCAGTACTTC. Translation: CAWSVIGGGVEQYF.

The CDR3 is CASSATSGQNSYEQYF. The CDR3 DNA reads as TGTGCCAGCAGCGCCACCTCGGGACAGAACTCCTACGAGCAGTACTTC. The chain recombines TRBV9 with TRBJ2-7; 7 bases agree with TRBD1. Per germline, CDR1 SGDLS and CDR2 YYNGEE. The CDR3 is made up of 16 amino acids. J lost 0 bases, V lost 3 bases, and 9 bases had no gene match.

The CDR3 DNA follows: TGCGCCAGCAGCCAAGATAGCCCCGGACTAGCGGGGGAATACGAGCAGTACTTC. This translates into CASSQDSPGLAGEYEQYF. The chain recombines TRBV4-1 with TRBJ2-7, with TRBD2 matching over 13 bases. The germline CDR1 and CDR2 sequences are MGHRA and YSYEKL. The ends lost 0 bases at V and 4 bases at J; junction bases unmatched: 9. CDR3 length: 18 residues.

The chain couples TRBV19 to TRBJ2-3, with TRBD1 matching over 7 bases. V shed 4 bases and J 6 bases; nucleotides not matched to a gene: 10. Per the germline V gene, CDR1 is LNHDA and CDR2 is SQIVND (reference sequence). The CDR3 length is 15 residues. DNA for the CDR3: TGTGCCAGTAGTAAAAAACAGGGGATGACGGATACGCAGTATTTT. Translation gives CASSKKQGMTDTQYF.

V and J are TRBV7-9 and TRBJ1-5; D ambiguous. Germline-derived CDR1 and CDR2 are SEHNR and FQNEAQ (reference sequence). CDR3 length: 14 residues. Trimming took off 1 base at V and 4 bases at J, with 8 bases between the two ends. This chain's CDR3 is CASSLVGENQPQHF. Here the CDR3 DNA reads TGTGCCAGCAGCTTAGTCGGGGAGAATCAGCCCCAGCATTTT.

The genes are TRBV2 and TRBJ2-5; the match to TRBD2 covers 12 bases. Trimming cost V 5 bases and J 2 bases; bases outside gene matches: 12. Germline loops: CDR1 SNHLY, CDR2 FYNNEI. This CDR3 is 18 amino acids long. The CDR3 protein is CASSFLAGGPRTQETQYF. In DNA, the CDR3 is TGTGCCAGCAGTTTTCTAGCGGGGGGGCCGAGGACTCAAGAGACCCAGTACTTC. Full variable domain (remainder filled in from reference TRBV2 and TRBJ2-5): EPEVTQTPSHQVTQMGQEVILRCVPISNHLYFYWYRQILGQKVEFLVSFYNNEISEKSEIFDDQFSVERPDGSNFTLKIRSTKLEDSAMYFCASSFLAGGPRTQETQYFGPGTRLLVL.

V is TRBV9 and J is TRBJ2-1; D is perhaps TRBD2 (6 bases). V lost 4 bases to trimming and J lost 8 bases, with 28 bases between them. The length of the CDR3 is 18 residues. Per the germline V gene, CDR1 is SGDLS and CDR2 is YYNGEE. CDR3 DNA: TGTGCCAGCAGCTACATACCGACCACAACGGGGGATGGCGATGAGCAGTTCTTC. Its translation is CASSYIPTTTGDGDEQFF.

The chain recombines TRBV7-9 with TRBJ2-5; weak D call: TRBD1 (6 bases). Germline V gene lookup returns CDR1 SEHNR and CDR2 FQNEAQ (reference sequence). Trimming removed 3 bases from V and 0 bases from J, with 11 bases in between. The CDR3 runs to 15 residues. CDR3: CASSFSTGDQETQYF. CDR3 in DNA: TGTGCCAGCAGCTTCTCGACAGGCGACCAAGAGACCCAGTACTTC.

V is TRBV6-6 and J is TRBJ2-3, with no clear D. The CDR3 sequence is 11 residues long. The germline V gene has CDR1 MNHNY and CDR2 SVGAGI (reference sequence). The germline V and J ends were trimmed by 6 bases and 2 bases, with 3 bases remaining between them. For the CDR3, the DNA is TGTGCCAGCAGCCACACAGATACGCAGTATTTT. This codes for CASSHTDTQYF.

J is TRBJ2-7 and V is TRBV11-2; 8 nucleotides align to TRBD2. CDR3 length: 16 residues. Germline lookup yields CDR1 SGHAT and CDR2 FQNNGV. Unmatched junction bases numbered 6, after V lost 2 bases and J lost 0 bases. The CDR3, as DNA: TGTGCCAGCAGCTTAATTGCCCTAGCGGGCTCCTACGAGCAGTACTTC. Amino acid sequence: CASSLIALAGSYEQYF.

The chain recombines TRBV6-1 with TRBJ1-2, with TRBD1 matching over 10 bases. CDR3 length equals 15 residues. From germline, CDR1 is MNHNS and CDR2 SASEGT. With V trimmed by 1 base and J by 5 bases, 4 bases remained unmatched. In DNA form, the CDR3 reads TGTGCCAGCAGTGAAGGGACAGGGGGAGGTTATGGCTACACCTTC. This encodes CASSEGTGGGYGYTF.

CDR3 nucleotide sequence: TGTGCCAGCAGTTTCCGACAGGGGCCGACTGAAAAACTGTTTTTT. As protein: CASSFRQGPTEKLFF. The rearrangement joins TRBV28 to TRBJ1-4; 8 positions agree with TRBD1. CDR3 size: 15 residues. Germline V gene lookup returns CDR1 MDHEN and CDR2 SYDVKM. Trimming cost V 3 bases and J 7 bases; bases outside gene matches: 7.

The chain's CDR3 is CAIQGTREGDEQYF. The DNA for the CDR3 is TGTGCCATACAAGGGACCCGGGAGGGGGACGAGCAGTACTTC. The chain couples TRBV28 to TRBJ2-7, with TRBD2 identical over 8 bases. This CDR3 comprises 14 residues. V dropped 10 bases and J dropped 5; count of bases not matched to a gene: 13. Germline loops: CDR1 MDHEN, CDR2 SYDVKM.

V usage is TRBV7-6 and J usage is TRBJ2-7, with D unclear. The CDR3 contains 16 residues. The V end lost 2 bases, the J end lost 3 bases, and 17 bases lay between the germline ends. Germline values: CDR1 SGHVS, CDR2 FNYEAQ. CDR3 in amino acids: CASSLRVGPRNYEQYF. DNA of the CDR3: TGTGCCAGCAGCTTACGGGTAGGTCCAAGAAACTACGAGCAGTACTTC.